The 20 T cell receptor beta chains below were found in one sample sequenced in a study of CD8 T cells in Susac syndrome. RNA, at 0.5 to 1 ug, was reverse transcribed with random hexamers. TCRdb called the immunoSEQ multiplex PCR reads again in MiXCR, with one record for every CDR3 protein. Of some 300,000 distinct CDR3 sequences listed, about 91% are singletons. The material sequenced was CD8+ T cells from PBMCs. Every receptor here comes from a human donor with multiple sclerosis.

This clonotype was observed a handful of times. V usage is TRBV7-9 and J usage is TRBJ2-7; 9 bases agree with TRBD1. The length of the CDR3 is 15 residues. Unmatched junction bases numbered 7, after V lost 4 bases and J lost 3 bases. Germline-derived CDR1 and CDR2 are SEHNR and FQNEAQ (reference sequence). The CDR3 spells CASSYSGTGRYEQYF. CDR3 coding DNA: TGTGCCAGCAGCTACTCCGGGACAGGGCGCTACGAGCAGTACTTC.

CDR3 region: CASSYDWSAGNNEQFF. The CDR3 nucleotides are TGTGCCAGCAGTTACGATTGGTCGGCAGGGAATAATGAGCAGTTCTTC. The gene calls are TRBV6-5 and TRBJ2-1; TRBD1 is a possible D gene (5 bases). The CDR3 has 16 amino acids. Per the germline V gene, CDR1 is MNHEY and CDR2 is SVGAGI. V was trimmed by 2 bases and J by 7 bases, leaving 18 bases between them.

The V call is TRBV27, the J call TRBJ1-1; D gene ambiguous. The germline gives CDR1 MNHEY, CDR2 SMNVEV (reference sequence). The V and J ends lost 6 bases and 0 bases respectively, with 8 bases between them. This CDR3 region has 13 residues. CDR3 loop: CASRLTMNTEAFF. CDR3 coding DNA: TGTGCCAGCAGACTGACCATGAACACTGAAGCTTTCTTT.

The chain employs TRBV30 and TRBJ2-7, with D perhaps matching TRBD2 (5 bases). CDR1 is GTSNPN and CDR2 is SVGIG in the germline V gene (reference sequence). V was pared by 2 bases and J by 2 bases, with 10 bases between. This CDR3 has 13 amino acids. The CDR3: CAWSNSGPYEQYF. CDR3 sequence (DNA): TGTGCCTGGAGTAACAGCGGCCCCTACGAGCAGTACTTC.

This clonotype was detected only once. The chain links TRBV20-1 to TRBJ2-2; no clear D. The germline V gene has CDR1 DFQATT and CDR2 SNEGSKA (reference sequence). Trimming removed 1 base from V and 6 bases from J, with 18 bases in between. The CDR3 runs to 16 residues. The CDR3 sequence: CSARATGLRMPGELFF. For the CDR3, the DNA is TGCAGTGCTAGAGCCACCGGGCTAAGAATGCCCGGGGAGCTGTTTTTT.

This chain joins TRBV30 and TRBJ1-1, with a tentative D call TRBD1 (6 bases). Trimming took 3 bases from V and 1 from J, leaving 9 bases between them. CDR1 is GTSNPN, CDR2 SVGIG, per germline (reference sequence). The CDR3 runs 13 residues. CDR3 protein: CAWRGHANTEAFF. CDR3 DNA: TGTGCCTGGAGGGGACATGCGAACACTGAAGCTTTCTTT.

V is TRBV4-1 and J is TRBJ2-5; the D gene is possibly TRBD2 (6 bases). CDR1 and CDR2 from the germline V gene are MGHRA and YSYEKL. Trimming removed 4 bases at V and 4 bases at J, with 22 bases between. CDR3 length: 17 amino acids. The CDR3 loop reads CASSRFLGGVRPETQYF. For the CDR3, the DNA is TGCGCCAGCAGCCGTTTCCTGGGCGGGGTTCGTCCAGAGACCCAGTACTTC.

This clonotype was detected only once. This rearrangement joins TRBV28 to TRBJ2-1, with D unclear. Deletions cut 5 bases from V and 2 bases from J, with 16 bases between. CDR1 is MDHEN and CDR2 is SYDVKM in the germline V gene. The CDR3 sequence is 16 residues long. The CDR3, as DNA: TGTGCCAGCAGTGGTCGAGCTAGACGCCCCTACAATGAGCAGTTCTTC. It yields the protein CASSGRARRPYNEQFF.

This chain joins TRBV30 and TRBJ2-3, with no clear D. V was clipped by 3 bases and J by 2 bases, with 9 bases between them. The germline V gene encodes CDR1 GTSNPN and CDR2 SVGIG (reference sequence). This CDR3 is 13 amino acids long. The CDR3 nucleotides read TGTGCCTGGAGGGTTGGGGTCACAGATACGCAGTATTTT. The encoded protein is CAWRVGVTDTQYF.

The chain has TRBV6-2 or TRBV6-3 and TRBJ2-1; no reliable D call. The CDR3 is made up of 13 amino acids. The V gene's germline CDR1 is MNHEY and CDR2 SVGEGT. Trimming removed 2 bases from V and 7 bases from J, with 9 bases in between. The CDR3 DNA reads TGTGCCAGCAGTTACGCCGATAAGAATGAGCAGTTCTTC. This sequence encodes CASSYADKNEQFF.

The CDR3, as DNA: TGTGCCAGCAGCTTAGTGGTGGATAATTCACCCCTCCACTTT. This sequence encodes CASSLVVDNSPLHF. The chain recombines TRBV7-9 with TRBJ1-6; D uncertain. Germline V gene lookup returns CDR1 SEHNR and CDR2 FQNEAQ (reference sequence). The CDR3 totals 14 residues. V lost 1 base, J lost 5 bases, and 6 bases lay in between.

The V gene is TRBV29-1, the J gene TRBJ2-1; a possible D gene is TRBD2 (6 bases). There are 18 residues in the CDR3. V lost 6 bases to trimming and J lost 2 bases, with 26 bases between them. Germline assignment: CDR1 SQVTM and CDR2 ANQGSEA. The CDR3: CSVENPNLLATTYNEQFF. The DNA for the CDR3 is TGCAGCGTCGAGAACCCAAACTTGCTAGCGACCACCTACAATGAGCAGTTCTTC.

CDR3 DNA sequence: TGTGCCAGCAGTTTGCACCCCGGGCAGGGGTTCACAGATACGCAGTATTTT. It is translated as CASSLHPGQGFTDTQYF. The chain links TRBV27 to TRBJ2-3, with D perhaps matching TRBD1 (6 bases). The ends were cut back, 3 bases at V and 2 bases at J, with 18 bases in the middle. CDR1 is MNHEY, CDR2 SMNVEV, per germline (reference sequence). This CDR3 is built from 17 residues.

The V gene is TRBV3-1, the J gene TRBJ2-5; no definite D call. V shed 2 bases and J shed 3 bases, with 7 bases lying between them. CDR3 length equals 13 residues. CDR1 is LGHDT and CDR2 is YNNKEL in the germline V gene (reference sequence). The CDR3 region has the DNA TGTGCCAGCAGCCAACCGGATGAAGAGACCCAGTACTTC. Its translation: CASSQPDEETQYF.

The CDR3 DNA reads as TGCAGCGTTGACGAAGGCCTCTCCTACAATGAGCAGTTCTTC. This translates into CSVDEGLSYNEQFF. The V gene is TRBV29-1, the J gene TRBJ2-1, with D unclear. The germline gives CDR1 SQVTM, CDR2 ANQGSEA. Trimming cost V 3 bases and J 0 bases, with 9 bases left between them. CDR3 length equals 14 residues.

This rearrangement joins TRBV27 to TRBJ1-5; D unresolved. Per the germline V gene, CDR1 is MNHEY and CDR2 is SMNVEV (reference sequence). The CDR3 has 13 amino acids. V was clipped by 2 bases and J by 3 bases, with 5 bases between them. The CDR3 DNA follows: TGTGCCAGCAGTTTACTCAACAATCAGCCCCAGCATTTT. Amino acids: CASSLLNNQPQHF.

The rearrangement uses TRBV29-1 and TRBJ2-7; D possibly corresponds to TRBD2 (6 bases). Germline CDR1 and CDR2: SQVTM and ANQGSEA. Trimming stripped 2 bases from V and 3 bases from J, with 8 bases between. The CDR3 is made up of 12 amino acids. The CDR3 region is CSVETSSYEQYF. The CDR3, as DNA: TGCAGCGTTGAAACTAGCAGCTACGAGCAGTACTTC.

The chain joins TRBV30 to TRBJ2-7; the D is unclear. CDR1 GTSNPN and CDR2 SVGIG come from the germline V gene (reference sequence). The CDR3 runs to 11 residues. V was trimmed by 1 base and J by 7 bases, leaving 8 bases between them. The CDR3 sequence is CAWSASGEQYF. CDR3 in DNA: TGTGCCTGGAGTGCCTCGGGTGAGCAGTACTTC. The full variable domain, rest sourced from reference TRBV30 and TRBJ2-7, is SQTIHQWPATLVQPVGSPLSLECTVEGTSNPNLYWYRQAAGRGLQLLFYSVGIGQISSEVPQNLSASRPQDRQFILSSKKLLLSDSGFYLCAWSASGEQYFGPGTRLTVT.

Details on this clonotype: The CDR3 carries no conserved terminal phenylalanine or tryptophan, so it likely arises from a read error. The J gene is TRBJ2-3, the V gene TRBV30; D is possibly TRBD1 (7 bases). V shed 2 bases and J shed 3 bases, with 21 bases lying between them. The length of the CDR3 is 17 residues. Per the germline V gene, CDR1 is GTSNPN and CDR2 is SVGIG (reference sequence). CDR3 sequence reads: CAWSRKGALRGTDTQYS. Here the CDR3 DNA reads TGTGCCTGGAGTCGGAAGGGGGCTTTGCGGGGAACAGATACGCAGTATTCT.

This rearrangement joins TRBV6-2 or TRBV6-3 to TRBJ2-2; D might be TRBD1 or TRBD2, each matching 5 bases. The ends were cut back, 6 bases at V and 5 bases at J, with 22 bases in the middle. This CDR3 comprises 17 residues. Germline lookup yields CDR1 MNHEY and CDR2 SVGEGT. CDR3 loop: CASSPTRGAVGTGELFF. Here the CDR3 DNA reads TGTGCCAGCAGCCCCACAAGAGGGGCCGTTGGGACCGGGGAGCTGTTTTTT.